This T cell receptor beta chain derives from a study of shared clonotypes between healthy human individuals. In regard to this clone: Its cognate antigen is unknown.

Using 200 ng DNA, some 30,000 T cell genomes, the sorted-subset replicate PCRs were run. Assay: immunoSEQ multiplex PCR; the TCRdb copy retains only in-frame clones and omits some. The sample has about 1.5 million clones; 95% to 99% are singletons. Findings and limits, study-wide: Exclusively blood specimens were collected; tissue repertoires likely differ. Depth of sequencing was expected to influence donor clonotype sharing. The small donor group covered limited genetic and exposure diversity.

The J segment lost 4 bases and the V segment lost 5 bases, leaving 4 bases of the junction unmatched. The CDR3 loop spans 15 amino acids. Germline CDR1 and CDR2: SGHTA and FQGNSA. V usage is TRBV7-2 and J usage is TRBJ2-7; 14 positions match TRBD2. The sequence came from a man between 25 and 39 years old in good health. Sequencing was done on a sample of naive CD4+ T cells sorted from blood. Subset specified: CD45RA+ positively selected. The CDR3 sequence is CASSTRLAGGYEQYF. The CDR3 region has the DNA TGTGCCAGCAGCACCCGACTAGCGGGAGGGTACGAGCAGTACTTC.